This T cell receptor beta chain was recorded in a study of vaccination and CD4 T cells after COVID-19. About the study: Overlapping SARS-CoV-2, HCoV-NL63, HCoV-OC43 and HCoV-229E spike peptides were used to stimulate cells.

Treatment denoted: 10-day PBMC culture with coronavirus spike peptide pools or control peptides (ViraFEST assay). Culture of around 2 million PBMCs per well took place with about 10 IU/ml IL-2 and 9 to 10 ug/ml peptide pools. The germline V gene has CDR1 SNHLY and CDR2 FYNNEI. V was pared by 2 bases and J by 3 bases, with 7 bases between. The CDR3 runs to 13 residues. Scientists ran DNA taken from cultured CD4+ T cells through the Oncomine TCR Beta short-read assay for sequencing. In this case, cultured CD4+ T cells provided the extracted genomic DNA. Using its own MiXCR run on the PCR reads, TCRdb lists one record per CDR3 protein. The data hold under 20,000 distinct CDR3 sequences, with around four fifths observed a single time. Concerning this clonotype: Its antigen remains unknown.

The rearrangement joins TRBV2 to TRBJ2-5; tentatively, D is TRBD1 or TRBD2 (5 bases each). The clonotype was recovered from a human donor who received a COVID-19 vaccine. Sequencing used CD4+ T cells from blood, cultured in vitro, obtained after SARS-CoV-2 vaccination. For the CDR3, the DNA is TGTGCCAGCAGTGAAAGAGGGGAAGAGACCCAGTACTTC. Protein product: CASSERGEETQYF.